A selection of T cell receptor beta chains follows, all from one sample in a study of blood T cell repertoires in COVID-19. Assay used: immunoSEQ multiplex PCR; TCRdb lists only in-frame clones, some missing. The sample yields roughly 250,000 clones, about 88% seen once. The sequenced sample consisted of peripheral blood. Every receptor here comes from a woman aged 40 to 55 who had recovered from COVID-19. Both conserved end residues are part of each CDR3. A D gene is named only where the DNA matches it firmly. Size values are once, few and many counts, or a class for expanded clones, and some rows have none.

V	J	size	D	CDR3	DNA
TRBV6-2/TRBV6-3	TRBJ1-5	.	TRBD1	CASSYQGQGYQPQHF	TGTGCCAGCAGTTATCAGGGACAGGGGTATCAGCCCCAGCATTTT
TRBV3-1/TRBV3-2	TRBJ1-2	.	.	CASSQSRGINTF	TGTGCCAGCAGCCAATCCCGGGGGATAAACACCTTC
TRBV6-5	TRBJ1-4	.	TRBD1	CASSRPGGRDEKLFF	TGTGCCAGCAGCAGGCCAGGGGGTCGGGATGAAAAACTGTTTTTT
TRBV14	TRBJ2-5	.	.	CASSHSEVQETQYF	TGTGCCAGCAGCCATTCGGAGGTTCAAGAGACCCAGTACTTC
TRBV4-3	TRBJ1-4	.	TRBD1	CASSQELATGGEKLFF	TGCGCCAGCAGCCAAGAGTTGGCGACAGGGGGTGAAAAACTGTTTTTT
TRBV30	TRBJ2-5	.	TRBD1	CAWTRLTGTKETQYF	TGTGCCTGGACCCGATTGACAGGGACGAAAGAGACCCAGTACTTC
TRBV6-6	TRBJ2-2	.	.	CASSYQSRLTGELFF	TGTGCCAGCAGTTACCAGTCCAGGCTCACCGGGGAGCTGTTTTTT
TRBV6-6	TRBJ2-4	once	.	CASSEQGYIQYF	TGTGCCAGCAGTGAGCAGGGGTACATTCAGTACTTC
TRBV27	TRBJ1-6	once	.	CASSFLMGHNSPLHF	TGTGCCAGCAGTTTCCTAATGGGGCACAATTCACCCCTCCACTTT
TRBV5-1	TRBJ1-2	.	.	CASSLDRGYYGYTF	TGCGCCAGCAGCTTGGATAGGGGGTACTATGGCTACACCTTC
TRBV6-5	TRBJ1-2	.	.	CASSPPAGGYGYTF	TGTGCCAGCAGCCCCCCGGCGGGGGGGTATGGCTACACCTTC
TRBV5-8	TRBJ1-1	.	TRBD1	CASSRDRMNTEAFF	TGTGCCAGCAGCCGGGACAGAATGAACACTGAAGCTTTCTTT
TRBV5-5	TRBJ1-3	.	.	CASSPRVGEVGNTIYF	TGTGCCAGCAGTCCGAGGGTTGGCGAAGTTGGAAACACCATATATTTT
TRBV2	TRBJ2-7	.	.	CASRERDPFEQYF	TGTGCCAGCAGGGAGAGGGATCCTTTCGAGCAGTACTTC
TRBV15	TRBJ2-5	.	.	CATSRDQGGETQYF	TGTGCCACCAGCAGAGATCAGGGGGGAGAGACCCAGTACTTC
TRBV27	TRBJ1-2	.	TRBD1	CASSLWTGKGYTF	TGTGCCAGCAGTCTTTGGACAGGGAAGGGCTACACCTTC
TRBV2	TRBJ1-1	.	TRBD1	CASRGTGALSTEAFF	TGTGCCAGCAGAGGGACAGGGGCGTTGAGCACTGAAGCTTTCTTT
TRBV2	TRBJ1-5	.	.	CASSKSSGSSNQPQHF	TGTGCCAGCAGTAAAAGCAGCGGGTCTAGCAATCAGCCCCAGCATTTT
TRBV4-3	TRBJ2-7	.	.	CASSQAWRQEQYF	TGCGCCAGCAGCCAAGCCTGGAGACAGGAGCAGTACTTC
TRBV6-5	TRBJ2-1	.	TRBD1	CASLYRGYNEQFF	TGTGCCAGCCTATACAGGGGATACAATGAGCAGTTCTTC
TRBV19	TRBJ2-1	.	TRBD2	CASSIEMGGSSYNEQFF	TGTGCCAGTAGTATAGAAATGGGGGGGTCGTCCTACAATGAGCAGTTCTTC
TRBV3-1/TRBV3-2	TRBJ2-1	.	.	CASSPEGLGQFF	TGTGCCAGCAGTCCGGAGGGCCTAGGGCAGTTCTTC
TRBV19	TRBJ1-6	few	TRBD1	CASSIQGADSPLHF	TGTGCCAGTAGTATCCAGGGGGCGGATTCACCCCTCCACTTT
TRBV5-1	TRBJ2-2	.	.	CASSLEVRTSNTGELFF	TGCGCCAGCAGCTTGGAGGTTAGGACATCAAACACCGGGGAGCTGTTTTTT
TRBV3-1/TRBV3-2	TRBJ1-2	.	TRBD1	CASSPWTGADYGYTF	TGTGCCAGCAGCCCCTGGACAGGGGCTGACTATGGCTACACCTTC
TRBV18	TRBJ2-2	.	TRBD1	CASSPVASGGANTGELFF	TGTGCCAGCTCACCAGTTGCGTCAGGGGGTGCCAACACCGGGGAGCTGTTTTTT
TRBV4-3	TRBJ1-5	.	.	CASSQGFLGNQPQHF	TGCGCCAGCAGCCAAGGGTTTCTAGGCAATCAGCCCCAGCATTTT
TRBV29-1	TRBJ2-3	few	.	CSLIGAEGHQDTQYF	TGCAGCCTCATAGGGGCGGAAGGCCATCAAGATACGCAGTATTTT
TRBV19	TRBJ2-5	.	.	CASSTGVQETQYF	TGTGCCAGTAGTACAGGGGTCCAAGAGACCCAGTACTTC
TRBV28	TRBJ1-2	.	.	CASTHRERGYGYTF	TGTGCCAGCACCCACAGGGAGCGGGGCTATGGCTACACCTTC
TRBV15	TRBJ1-1	.	TRBD1	CATSPGTGLMNTEAFF	TGTGCCACCAGCCCCGGGACAGGGCTTATGAACACTGAAGCTTTCTTT
TRBV18	TRBJ2-3	.	.	CASSPRKGKPGTQYF	TGTGCCAGCTCCCCTCGCAAGGGGAAGCCGGGTACGCAGTATTTT
TRBV28	TRBJ2-7	once	.	CASNPLRDITYEQYF	TGTGCCAGCAATCCCCTCCGGGACATTACCTACGAGCAGTACTTC
TRBV4-1	TRBJ1-4	.	.	CASSRGGVITNEKLFF	TGCGCCAGCAGCCGAGGGGGGGTTATAACTAATGAAAAACTGTTTTTT
TRBV5-1	TRBJ1-2	.	.	CASSPERAGAQNYGYTF	TGCGCCAGCAGCCCTGAAAGGGCAGGGGCACAAAACTATGGCTACACCTTC
TRBV6-6	TRBJ2-4	.	TRBD1	CASSSHPGQGLGGAKNIQYF	TGTGCCAGCAGCTCCCATCCGGGACAGGGGCTCGGTGGCGCCAAAAACATTCAGTACTTC
TRBV7-2	TRBJ2-5	.	TRBD2	CASSLGTSGGQETQYF	TGTGCCAGCAGCTTGGGGACTAGCGGGGGGCAAGAGACCCAGTACTTC
TRBV10-3	TRBJ1-2	.	TRBD1	CAIRGEGDSYGYTF	TGTGCCATCAGGGGGGAAGGGGACAGTTATGGCTACACCTTC
TRBV19	TRBJ1-5	.	TRBD1	CASSVGQGNQPQHF	TGTGCCAGTAGCGTGGGACAGGGCAATCAGCCCCAGCATTTT
TRBV10-3	TRBJ2-7	once	TRBD1	CAVRSLAGTGYEQYF	TGTGCCGTTCGGTCTCTTGCCGGGACAGGTTACGAGCAGTACTTC
TRBV7-2	TRBJ2-7	.	TRBD1	CASSFQGAPGEQYF	TGTGCCAGCAGCTTTCAGGGGGCGCCAGGCGAGCAGTACTTC
TRBV10-3	TRBJ2-5	.	TRBD2	CAISIAGGKETQYF	TGTGCCATCAGCATAGCGGGGGGGAAAGAGACCCAGTACTTC
TRBV19	TRBJ1-2	few	TRBD1	CASRAPGTGGRGGYTF	TGTGCCAGTAGAGCCCCCGGGACAGGGGGCCGGGGAGGCTACACCTTC
TRBV29-1	TRBJ2-7	.	TRBD1	CSVRGQGYEQYF	TGCAGCGTCCGAGGACAGGGCTACGAGCAGTACTTC